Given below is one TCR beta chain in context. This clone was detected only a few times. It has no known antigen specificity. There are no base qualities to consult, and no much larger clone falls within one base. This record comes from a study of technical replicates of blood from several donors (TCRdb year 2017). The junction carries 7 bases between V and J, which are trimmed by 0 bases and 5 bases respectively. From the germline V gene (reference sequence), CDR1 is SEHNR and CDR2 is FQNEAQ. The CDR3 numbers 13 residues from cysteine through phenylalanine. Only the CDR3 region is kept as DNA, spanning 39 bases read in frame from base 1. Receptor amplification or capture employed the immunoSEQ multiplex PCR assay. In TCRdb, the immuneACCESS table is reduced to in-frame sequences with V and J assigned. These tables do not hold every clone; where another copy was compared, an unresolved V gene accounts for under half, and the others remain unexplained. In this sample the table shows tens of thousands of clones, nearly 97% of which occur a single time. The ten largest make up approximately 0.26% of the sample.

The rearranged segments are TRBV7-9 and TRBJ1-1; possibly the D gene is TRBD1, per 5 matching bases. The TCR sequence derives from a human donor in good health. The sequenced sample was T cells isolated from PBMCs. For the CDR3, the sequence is CASSLAAGTEAFF. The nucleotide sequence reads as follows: TGTGCCAGCAGCTTAGCAGCAGGGACTGAAGCTTTCTTT.